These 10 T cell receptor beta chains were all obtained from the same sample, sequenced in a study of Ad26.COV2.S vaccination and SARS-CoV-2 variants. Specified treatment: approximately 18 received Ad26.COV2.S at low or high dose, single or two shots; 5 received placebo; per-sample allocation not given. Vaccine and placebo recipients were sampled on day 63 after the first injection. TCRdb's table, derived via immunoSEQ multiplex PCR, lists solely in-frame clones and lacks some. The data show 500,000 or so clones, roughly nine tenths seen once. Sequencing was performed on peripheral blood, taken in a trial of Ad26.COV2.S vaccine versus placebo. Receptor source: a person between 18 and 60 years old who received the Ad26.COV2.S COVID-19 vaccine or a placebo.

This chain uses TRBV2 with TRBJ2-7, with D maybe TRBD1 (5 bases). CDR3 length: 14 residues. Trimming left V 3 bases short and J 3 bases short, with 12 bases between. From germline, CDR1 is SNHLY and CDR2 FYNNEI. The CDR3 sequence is CASSDQGVGYEQYF. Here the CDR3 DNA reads TGTGCCAGCAGTGATCAGGGTGTGGGCTACGAGCAGTACTTC.

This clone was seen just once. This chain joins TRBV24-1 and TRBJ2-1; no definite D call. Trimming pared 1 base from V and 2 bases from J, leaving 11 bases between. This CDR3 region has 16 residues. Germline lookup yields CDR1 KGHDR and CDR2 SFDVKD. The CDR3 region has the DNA TGTGCCACCAGTGATTTCGGGCAATCCGCCTACAATGAGCAGTTCTTC. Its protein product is CATSDFGQSAYNEQFF.

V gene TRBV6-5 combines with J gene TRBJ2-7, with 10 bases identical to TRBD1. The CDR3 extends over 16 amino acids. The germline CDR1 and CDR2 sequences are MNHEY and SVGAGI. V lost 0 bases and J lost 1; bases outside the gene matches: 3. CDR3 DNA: TGTGCCAGCAGTTACTCCCGGACAGGGGGTTCCTACGAGCAGTACTTC. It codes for CASSYSRTGGSYEQYF.

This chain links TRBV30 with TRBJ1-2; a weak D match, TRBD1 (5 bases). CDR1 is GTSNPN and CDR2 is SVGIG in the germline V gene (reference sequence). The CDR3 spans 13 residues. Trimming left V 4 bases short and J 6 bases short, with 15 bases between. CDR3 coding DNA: TGTGCCTGGAAATCGAGGGGCGAAGATGGCTACACCTTC. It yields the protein CAWKSRGEDGYTF.

The CDR3: CASSLAGTGNSPLHF. The CDR3 nucleotides read TGTGCCAGCAGCTTGGCCGGGACAGGGAATTCACCCCTCCACTTT. The chain couples TRBV5-4 to TRBJ1-6; 9 nucleotides line up with TRBD1. The germline gives CDR1 SGHNT, CDR2 YYREEE (reference sequence). The CDR3 is made up of 15 amino acids. With V trimmed by 0 bases and J by 7 bases, 2 bases remained unmatched.

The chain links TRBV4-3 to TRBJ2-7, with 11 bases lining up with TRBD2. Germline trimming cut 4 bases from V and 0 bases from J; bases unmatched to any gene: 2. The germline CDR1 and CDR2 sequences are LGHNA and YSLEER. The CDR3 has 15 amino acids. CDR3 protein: CASSPLAGGSYEQYF. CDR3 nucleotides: TGCGCCAGCAGCCCGCTAGCGGGGGGCTCCTACGAGCAGTACTTC.

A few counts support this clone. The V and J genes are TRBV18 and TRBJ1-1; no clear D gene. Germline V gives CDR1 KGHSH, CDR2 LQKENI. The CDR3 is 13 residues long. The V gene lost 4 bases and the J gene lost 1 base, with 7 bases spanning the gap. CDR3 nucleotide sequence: TGTGCCAGCTCACAGGGTGCGAACACTGAAGCTTTCTTT. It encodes CASSQGANTEAFF.

Here the CDR3 DNA reads TGTGCCAGCAGCCGACAGGGGGCAGTCACTGAAGCTTTCTTT. Translated, it gives CASSRQGAVTEAFF. The V call is TRBV6-5, the J call TRBJ1-1; TRBD1 aligns across 10 bases. Germline CDR1 and CDR2: MNHEY and SVGAGI. This CDR3 spans 14 amino acids. With 6 bases clipped from V and 4 bases from J, the junction kept 5 bases outside the gene matches.

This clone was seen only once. CDR3 loop: CAISEAQGAGNQPQHF. The DNA of the CDR3 is TGTGCCATCAGTGAGGCCCAGGGGGCTGGGAATCAGCCCCAGCATTTT. The chain is built from TRBV10-3 and TRBJ1-5; 8 nucleotides agree with TRBD1. The junction had 7 bases not matched to a gene; V was cut back by 2 bases and J by 4 bases. CDR3 length: 16 residues. Germline CDR1 and CDR2: ENHRY and SYGVKD.

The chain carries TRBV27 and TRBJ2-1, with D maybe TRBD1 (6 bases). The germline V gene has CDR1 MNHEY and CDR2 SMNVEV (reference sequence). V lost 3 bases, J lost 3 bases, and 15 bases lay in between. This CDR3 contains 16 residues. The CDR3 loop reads CASSFAGQFLYNEQFF. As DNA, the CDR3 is TGTGCCAGCAGTTTCGCAGGACAGTTCCTCTACAATGAGCAGTTCTTC.